This T cell receptor (beta chain) was recovered during a study of OX40 agonist ivuxolimab in advanced cancers. The wider study: A mean age of roughly 66 years, range roughly 23 to 79, was recorded, and under 85% were male. Findings and caveats of the study: On average, CD8+ T cells had more expanded clones than CD4+. Expanded peripheral T cell antigen specificity was not determined.

With baseline, cycle 4 day 1, and cycle 7 day 1 as timepoints, blood was sampled. Method: immunoSEQ multiplex PCR; TCRdb's copy keeps in-frame clones and lacks some. The sample consists of approximately 80,000 clones, 87% of them appearing once. Trimming cost V 0 bases and J 7 bases, with 7 bases left between them. The CDR3 runs 13 residues. In germline, CDR1 is MGHRA, CDR2 YSYEKL. In regard to this clone: Its target is unknown.

The chain uses TRBV4-1 and TRBJ1-5; D is uncertain. The source was CD4+ or CD8+ T cells sorted from blood, collected in a trial of the OX40 agonist ivuxolimab. The clonotype originates from an adult with an advanced solid tumor such as melanoma, head and neck, liver or kidney cancer. CDR3 region: CASSQELQQPQHF. The CDR3, as DNA: TGCGCCAGCAGCCAAGAACTGCAGCAGCCCCAGCATTTT.